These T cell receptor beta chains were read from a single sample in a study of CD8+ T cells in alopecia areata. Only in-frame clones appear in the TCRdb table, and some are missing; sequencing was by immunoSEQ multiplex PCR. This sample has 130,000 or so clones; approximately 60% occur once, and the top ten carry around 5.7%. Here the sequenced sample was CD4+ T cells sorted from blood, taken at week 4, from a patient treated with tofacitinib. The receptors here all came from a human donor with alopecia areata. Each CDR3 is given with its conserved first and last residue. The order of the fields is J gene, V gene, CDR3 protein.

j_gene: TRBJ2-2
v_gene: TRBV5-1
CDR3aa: CASSLVPNTGELFF

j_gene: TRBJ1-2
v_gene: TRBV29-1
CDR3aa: CSVSPSVPNYGYTF

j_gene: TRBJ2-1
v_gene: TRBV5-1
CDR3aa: CASSFRDRAANEQFF

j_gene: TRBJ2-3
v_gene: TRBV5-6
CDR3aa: CASSLLSDATDTQYF

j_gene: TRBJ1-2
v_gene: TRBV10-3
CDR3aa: CAISGLPSVGYTF

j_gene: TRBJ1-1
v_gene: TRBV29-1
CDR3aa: CSGRQGVGTEAFF

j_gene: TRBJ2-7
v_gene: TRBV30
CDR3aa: CAWSDRGVYEQYF

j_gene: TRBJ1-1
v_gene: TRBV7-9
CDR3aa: CASSSRRGLYYTEAFF

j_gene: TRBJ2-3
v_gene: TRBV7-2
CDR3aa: CASSPSGGAVDTQYF

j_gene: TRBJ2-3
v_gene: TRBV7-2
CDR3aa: CASSFFYTDTQYF

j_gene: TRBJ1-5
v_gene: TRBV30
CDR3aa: CAWSVQAADQPQHF

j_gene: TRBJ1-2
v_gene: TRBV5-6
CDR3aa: CASSFVPANYGYTF

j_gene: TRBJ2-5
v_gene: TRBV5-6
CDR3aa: CASSVAAQETQYF

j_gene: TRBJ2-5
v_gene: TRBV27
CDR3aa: CASGRTSATNKETQYF

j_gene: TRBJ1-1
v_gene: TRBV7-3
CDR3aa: CASSLERNTEAFF

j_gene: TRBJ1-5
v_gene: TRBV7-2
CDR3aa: CASSSEHSNQPQHF

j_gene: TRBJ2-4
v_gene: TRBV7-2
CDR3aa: CASSLGGKNIQYF

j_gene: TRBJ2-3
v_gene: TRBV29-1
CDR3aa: CSVEAGVSYGTDTQYF

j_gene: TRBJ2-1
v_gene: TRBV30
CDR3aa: CAWSTLGLAANEQFF

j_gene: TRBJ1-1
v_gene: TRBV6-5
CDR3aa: CASSPAGQNTEAFF

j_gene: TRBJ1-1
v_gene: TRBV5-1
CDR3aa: CASIGMNTEAFF

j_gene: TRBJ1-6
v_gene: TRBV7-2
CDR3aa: CASSFTGSPLHF

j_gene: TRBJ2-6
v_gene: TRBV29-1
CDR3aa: CSVTPGQGESGANVLTF

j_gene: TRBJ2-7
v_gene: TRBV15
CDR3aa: CATSRDKGYEQYF

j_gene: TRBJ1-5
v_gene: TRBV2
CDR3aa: CASRLDRENQPQHF

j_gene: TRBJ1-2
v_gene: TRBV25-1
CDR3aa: CASSPGTRKTGYTF

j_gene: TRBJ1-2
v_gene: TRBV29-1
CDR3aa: CSVGLGQGYGYTF

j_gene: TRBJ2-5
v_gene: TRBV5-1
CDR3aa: CASRVVETQYF

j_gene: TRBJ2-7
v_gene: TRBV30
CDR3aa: CAWAGTGLYEQYF

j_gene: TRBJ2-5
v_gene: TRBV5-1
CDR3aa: CASSPGEGQGTQYF

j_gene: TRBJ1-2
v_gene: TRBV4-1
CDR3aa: CASSPAQGMGYTF

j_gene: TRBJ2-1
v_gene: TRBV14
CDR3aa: CASSQVNQGVYNEQFF

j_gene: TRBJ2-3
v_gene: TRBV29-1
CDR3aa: CSVEVSGGMGADTQYF

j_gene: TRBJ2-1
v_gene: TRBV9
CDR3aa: CASSVATTSNEQFF

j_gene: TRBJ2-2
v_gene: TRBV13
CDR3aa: CASSLVGQTNTGELFF

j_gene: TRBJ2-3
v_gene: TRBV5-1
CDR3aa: CASTLEPSTDTQYF

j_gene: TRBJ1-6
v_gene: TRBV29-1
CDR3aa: CSARTGDSPLHF

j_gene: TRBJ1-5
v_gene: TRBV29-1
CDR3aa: CSVGTGNQPQHF

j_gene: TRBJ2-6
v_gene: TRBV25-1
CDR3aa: CATSTAGANVLTF

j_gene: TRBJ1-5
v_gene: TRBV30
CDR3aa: CAWSVSPTANSNQPQHF

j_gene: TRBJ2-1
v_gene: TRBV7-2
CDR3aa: CASSLGPPGLADYNEQFF

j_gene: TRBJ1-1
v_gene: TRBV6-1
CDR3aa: CASGTDRITEAFF